These 23 T cell receptor beta chains were sequenced from one sample in a study of identifying expanded T cells in peripheral blood. Sequenced by immunoSEQ multiplex PCR; TCRdb stores in-frame clones only, minus some. The table has approximately 100,000 clones, almost 90% seen once. Sequences were obtained from blood. Every receptor here comes from a person between 18 and 75 years old in good health.

The chain's CDR3 is CAISEVDTGELFF. CDR3 nucleotides: TGTGCCATCAGTGAAGTGGACACCGGGGAGCTGTTTTTT. V is TRBV10-3 and J is TRBJ2-2; D uncertain. CDR1 ENHRY and CDR2 SYGVKD come from the germline V gene. V lost 3 bases to trimming and J lost 3 bases, with 5 bases between them. There are 13 residues in the CDR3.

Only a few counts were recorded for this clone. The chain has TRBV5-1 and TRBJ2-7; a possible D gene is TRBD1 (5 bases). The CDR3 has 14 residues. CDR1 SGHRS and CDR2 YFSETQ come from the germline V gene. This CDR3 reads CADLIQGATYEQYF. For the CDR3, the DNA is TGCGCAGACCTGATTCAGGGCGCCACCTACGAGCAGTACTTC.

The chain combines TRBV15 with TRBJ1-5; D is ambiguous. The CDR3 loop spans 17 amino acids. Deletions cut 0 bases from V and 2 bases from J, with 14 bases between. Germline loops: CDR1 LNHNV, CDR2 YYDKDF (reference sequence). CDR3 bases: TGTGCCACCAGCAGAGAACCCCGGTCGGGAGGCAATCAGCCCCAGCATTTT. Its translation is CATSREPRSGGNQPQHF.

The rearrangement links TRBV6-6 to TRBJ2-3; the match to TRBD2 covers 7 bases. The trim removed 8 bases at V and 5 bases at J, leaving 7 bases unmatched. CDR1 and CDR2 from the germline V gene are MNHNY and SVGAGI (reference sequence). The CDR3 totals 13 residues. CDR3 protein: CASEAGVKDTQYF. The CDR3 bases are TGTGCCAGCGAGGCGGGAGTGAAAGATACGCAGTATTTT.

This chain uses TRBV10-1 with TRBJ1-1; maybe TRBD1 (5 bases). This CDR3 has 13 residues. V dropped 8 bases and J dropped 0 bases, with 10 bases sitting between them. In germline, CDR1 is WNHNN, CDR2 SYGVQD (reference sequence). CDR3 protein: CASRRDLNTEAFF. The CDR3 region has the DNA TGCGCCAGCCGCAGGGACCTGAACACTGAAGCTTTCTTT.

This clone was seen a handful of times. V and J are TRBV29-1 and TRBJ1-2; unclear D gene. The germline V gene encodes CDR1 SQVTM and CDR2 ANQGSEA. This CDR3 contains 13 residues. V lost 7 bases and J 4 bases, leaving 16 bases between the germline ends. The chain's CDR3 is CSAPLPMGYGYTF. Here the CDR3 DNA reads TGCAGCGCACCCCTCCCCATGGGCTATGGCTACACCTTC. Full variable domain (missing parts from reference TRBV29-1 and TRBJ1-2): SAVISQKPSRDICQRGTSLTIQCQVDSQVTMMFWYRQQPGQSLTLIATANQGSEATYESGFVIDKFPISRPNLTFSTLTVSNMSPEDSSIYLCSAPLPMGYGYTFGSGTRLTVV.

This chain's CDR3 is CASSEGGRRSSPQHF. The CDR3 DNA is TGTGCCAGCAGTGAAGGGGGCAGGAGGAGTTCGCCCCAGCATTTT. The chain recombines TRBV2 with TRBJ1-5, with D perhaps matching TRBD1 (5 bases). The CDR3 covers 15 residues. V lost 1 base, J lost 9 bases, and 16 bases lay in between. In germline, CDR1 is SNHLY, CDR2 FYNNEI.

The chain has TRBV7-9 and TRBJ2-2; 8 bases fit TRBD1. The germline gives CDR1 SEHNR, CDR2 FQNEAQ (reference sequence). V shed 1 base, J shed 7 bases, and the junction held 5 bases outside the gene matches. CDR3 size: 15 residues. CDR3 sequence (DNA): TGTGCCAGCAGCTTAGTACAGGGGGATCTCGGGGAGCTGTTTTTT. Translating gives CASSLVQGDLGELFF.

This chain joins TRBV5-1 and TRBJ2-3; D may be TRBD2 (5 bases). Deletions cut 7 bases from V and 2 bases from J, with 5 bases between. CDR3 length: 11 residues. The V gene's germline CDR1 is SGHRS and CDR2 YFSETQ. CDR3 bases: TGCGCCAGCCGGGACACAGATACGCAGTATTTT. It yields the protein CASRDTDTQYF.

The rearrangement links TRBV2 to TRBJ1-2; 7 nucleotides match TRBD1. Trimming removed 4 bases from V and 3 bases from J; junction bases left unmatched: 2. CDR1 is SNHLY, CDR2 FYNNEI, per germline. The CDR3 is made up of 13 amino acids. The CDR3 protein is CASSGGGDYGYTF. The CDR3 coding sequence is TGTGCCAGCAGTGGAGGGGGCGACTATGGCTACACCTTC.

This clone occurred a few times. The chain has TRBV18 and TRBJ2-1; no firm D call. CDR1 is KGHSH and CDR2 is LQKENI in the germline V gene. Deletions cut 3 bases from V and 0 bases from J, with 9 bases between. The length of the CDR3 is 15 residues. The CDR3 here is CASSPTRSSYNEQFF. DNA of the CDR3: TGTGCCAGCTCACCGACGCGGAGCTCCTACAATGAGCAGTTCTTC.

V and J are TRBV4-2 and TRBJ2-4, with 9 bases lining up with TRBD2. Germline V gives CDR1 LGHNA, CDR2 YNFKEQ. This CDR3 contains 17 residues. After removal of 8 bases from V and 1 base from J, the junction contained 12 bases not matched to a gene. The DNA of the CDR3 is TGTGCCAGCGGATCATTAGCGGGAGAGGTTGCCAAAAACATTCAGTACTTC. The encoded protein is CASGSLAGEVAKNIQYF.

This chain links TRBV30 with TRBJ2-2, with D unresolved. Between the trimmed V and J ends, which lost 4 bases and 1 base, there was a span of 7 bases. CDR1 GTSNPN and CDR2 SVGIG come from the germline V gene (reference sequence). CDR3 length: 13 residues. CDR3 sequence reads: CAWTRQNTGELFF. The CDR3 region has the DNA TGTGCCTGGACTCGGCAGAACACCGGGGAGCTGTTTTTT.

Remarks on this clone: Within the sample, other DNA sequences also encode this same CDR3. V is TRBV18 and J is TRBJ1-6; a weak D match, TRBD1 (5 bases). The germline V gene has CDR1 KGHSH and CDR2 LQKENI. Trimming took 0 bases from V and 7 from J, leaving 10 bases between them. The CDR3 runs 15 residues. The CDR3 reads CASSPPTGGNSPLHF. CDR3 in DNA: TGTGCCAGCTCACCACCGACGGGGGGGAATTCACCCCTCCACTTT.

The rearrangement links TRBV5-1 to TRBJ1-2, with 7 nucleotides matching TRBD1. The CDR3 totals 14 residues. V shed 2 bases and J 2 bases; nucleotides not matched to a gene: 3. Germline loops: CDR1 SGHRS, CDR2 YFSETQ. This CDR3 reads CASSFTGVNYGYTF. Here the CDR3 DNA reads TGCGCCAGCAGCTTCACAGGGGTGAACTATGGCTACACCTTC.

The chain carries TRBV2 and TRBJ1-6; 7 bases match TRBD1. The CDR3 covers 16 residues. V was clipped by 2 bases and J by 7 bases; unmatched bases: 8. Germline values: CDR1 SNHLY, CDR2 FYNNEI. The CDR3 bases are TGTGCCAGCAGTGAAAGAGGGGGCAGGCGGAATTCACCCCTCCACTTT. Encoded protein: CASSERGGRRNSPLHF.

This clone has just one count. This rearrangement joins TRBV7-2 to TRBJ2-3; tentative D call: TRBD1 (5 bases). This CDR3 is built from 14 residues. V was clipped by 1 base and J by 2 bases, with 7 bases between them. Per germline, CDR1 SGHTA and CDR2 FQGNSA. CDR3 residues: CASSLGGNTDTQYF. CDR3 sequence (DNA): TGTGCCAGCAGCTTAGGGGGCAACACAGATACGCAGTATTTT.

This clone was found a few times. J is TRBJ2-7 and V is TRBV15; tentatively, D is TRBD1 (6 bases). This CDR3 comprises 14 residues. V was cut by 1 base and J by 6 bases, with 13 bases left in between. Germline V CDR1 and CDR2: LNHNV, YYDKDF (reference sequence). This chain's CDR3 is CATSRGDTYGEQYF. CDR3 bases: TGTGCCACCAGCAGAGGGGACACCTACGGCGAGCAGTACTTC.

CDR3 amino acids: CASSIMEGANTGELFF. The CDR3 DNA sequence: TGTGCCAGTAGTATCATGGAGGGGGCGAACACCGGGGAGCTGTTTTTT. V is TRBV19 and J is TRBJ2-2; D tentatively reads TRBD1 or TRBD2 (6 bases each). V was pared by 3 bases and J by 0 bases, with 11 bases between. The CDR3 length is 16 residues. CDR1 LNHDA and CDR2 SQIVND come from the germline V gene (reference sequence).

This sequence joins TRBV9 and TRBJ1-2; D might be TRBD1 (6 bases). Germline loops: CDR1 SGDLS, CDR2 YYNGEE. The CDR3 sequence is 16 residues long. Trimming shortened V by 0 bases and J by 0 bases, and 12 bases separated the two germline ends. The CDR3 region has the DNA TGTGCCAGCAGCGTAGGGGCGGGGGGCGCTAACTATGGCTACACCTTC. Translating gives CASSVGAGGANYGYTF.

This clone was counted once. V usage is TRBV7-6 and J usage is TRBJ2-1; 10 bases match TRBD2. CDR3 length: 17 amino acids. Germline V gene data show CDR1 as SGHVS and CDR2 as FNYEAQ. V was pared by 1 base and J by 3 bases, with 6 bases of the junction left unmatched. CDR3 loop: CASSLGLAGVGYNEQFF. CDR3 sequence (DNA): TGTGCCAGCAGCTTAGGGCTAGCGGGAGTAGGCTACAATGAGCAGTTCTTC.

The J gene is TRBJ1-2, the V gene TRBV28; 10 bases match TRBD1. CDR3 length equals 14 residues. V lost 4 bases and J lost 8; bases outside the gene matches: 7. Germline V lookup: CDR1 MDHEN, CDR2 SYDVKM. The CDR3 sequence is CASSSPGTGDGYTF. The CDR3 region has the DNA TGTGCCAGCAGTTCCCCCGGGACAGGGGACGGCTACACCTTC.

The chain has TRBV9 and TRBJ2-5; 11 positions agree with TRBD1. The J segment lost 7 bases and the V segment lost 4 bases, leaving 3 bases of the junction unmatched. CDR3 length: 13 amino acids. The germline CDR1 and CDR2 sequences are SGDLS and YYNGEE. The CDR3 DNA reads TGTGCCAGCAGCCTTGGGACAGGGGGGACCCAGTACTTC. It specifies CASSLGTGGTQYF.